The subject of this entry is one T cell receptor (beta chain). The CDR3 is 16 amino acids. Looked up from germline, CDR1 is KGHDR and CDR2 is SFDVKD. J was trimmed by 3 bases and V by 4 bases; bases with no gene match: 7. These data belong to a study of blood T cell repertoires in COVID-19. The method was immunoSEQ multiplex PCR; TCRdb's version includes in-frame clones alone and lacks a portion of them. The sample has approximately 300,000 clones; approximately 85% are singletons. The chain couples TRBV24-1 to TRBJ2-3; 9 bases line up with TRBD2. The source is a woman aged 50 to 65 with acute or convalescent COVID-19. Source material: peripheral blood. CDR3 nucleotides: TGTGCCACCAGTGACACTCTAGCGGGACCAACAGATACGCAGTATTTT. Protein product: CATSDTLAGPTDTQYF.